The clone carrying this TCR beta chain was counted many times. Its specificity is not known. Trimming took 2 bases from V and 3 from J, leaving 9 bases between them. Germline V CDR1 and CDR2: LGHNA, YNFKEQ. This CDR3 spans 14 amino acids. This sample is part of a study of human T cells and chemical hapten exposure. Study-wide context: Across the whole study, which lasted around 26 weeks, patients were given diphenylcyclopropenone on the scalp once a week.

Study results and caveats: Those TCRs sitting above 1 in 1000 frequency stayed the same with DPC sensitization.

The time point here: patch test 1, 2 weeks after DPC sensitization. Indicated treatment: therapeutic diphenylcyclopropenone sensitization with weekly scalp DPC. MiXCR, applied by TCRdb to the RACE reads, yields one record per CDR3 protein. Of nearly 80,000 distinct CDR3 sequences listed, about a tenth are singletons. This chain joins TRBV4-2 and TRBJ2-3; D is possibly TRBD1 (6 bases). The source material was whole blood, sampled in connection with sensitization to the hapten diphenylcyclopropenone (DPC). This sequence originates from a woman aged 45-60 years with alopecia areata. Some clones in this sample may be carry-over from other donors' samples. The CDR3 protein is CASSQRTGTDTQYF. In DNA form, the CDR3 reads TGTGCCAGCAGCCAAAGAACAGGGACAGATACGCAGTATTTT.